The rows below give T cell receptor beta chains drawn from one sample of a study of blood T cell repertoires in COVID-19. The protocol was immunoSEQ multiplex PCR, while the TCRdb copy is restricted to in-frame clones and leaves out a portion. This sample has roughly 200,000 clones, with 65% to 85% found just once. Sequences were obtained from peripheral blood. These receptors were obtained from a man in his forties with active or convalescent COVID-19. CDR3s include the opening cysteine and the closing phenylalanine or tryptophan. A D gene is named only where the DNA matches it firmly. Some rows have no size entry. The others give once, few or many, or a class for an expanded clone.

CDR3: CASSSETQYF
DNA: TGTGCCAGCAGCTCGGAGACCCAGTACTTC
J: TRBJ2-5
V: TRBV7-8
size: few
D: -

CDR3: CASSELGGATAEAFF
DNA: TGTGCCAGCAGTGAACTGGGAGGGGCAACAGCTGAAGCTTTCTTT
J: TRBJ1-1
V: TRBV25-1
size: few
D: -

CDR3: CASSFNVGQGTYEQYF
DNA: TGTGCCAGCAGCTTTAATGTCGGACAGGGAACCTACGAGCAGTACTTC
J: TRBJ2-7
V: TRBV7-2
size: -
D: TRBD1

CDR3: CASSFGHSTEAFF
DNA: TGTGCCAGCAGTTTTGGGCATAGCACTGAAGCTTTCTTT
J: TRBJ1-1
V: TRBV28
size: -
D: -

CDR3: CASSEDRAVGYTF
DNA: TGTGCCAGCAGTGAGGACAGGGCTGTTGGCTACACCTTC
J: TRBJ1-2
V: TRBV6-1
size: -
D: TRBD1

CDR3: CATSDISGRASDTQYF
DNA: TGTGCCACCAGTGACATTAGCGGGAGGGCCTCAGATACGCAGTATTTT
J: TRBJ2-3
V: TRBV24-1
size: once
D: TRBD2

CDR3: CASSAPTHSNQPQHF
DNA: TGTGCCAGTAGTGCCCCTACCCATAGCAATCAGCCCCAGCATTTT
J: TRBJ1-5
V: TRBV19
size: -
D: -

CDR3: CASSYMSGHPYNEQFF
DNA: TGTGCCAGCAGTTACATGTCGGGACACCCCTACAATGAGCAGTTCTTC
J: TRBJ2-1
V: TRBV6-5
size: -
D: -

CDR3: CASQDRVNSPLHF
DNA: TGTGCCAGCCAAGACAGGGTCAATTCACCCCTCCACTTT
J: TRBJ1-6
V: TRBV25-1
size: -
D: TRBD1

CDR3: CASSTLTGELFF
DNA: TGCGCCAGCAGCACATTAACCGGGGAGCTGTTTTTT
J: TRBJ2-2
V: TRBV5-1
size: -
D: -

CDR3: CASSVGLGAGNTIYF
DNA: TGTGCCAGCAGCGTAGGGCTGGGAGCTGGAAACACCATATATTTT
J: TRBJ1-3
V: TRBV9
size: -
D: -

CDR3: CASSQDGRVAEAFF
DNA: TGTGCCAGCAGCCAAGATGGCAGGGTCGCTGAAGCTTTCTTT
J: TRBJ1-1
V: TRBV4-2
size: -
D: -

CDR3: CASAPGAQSSYEQYF
DNA: TGTGCCAGCGCACCTGGAGCTCAAAGCTCCTACGAGCAGTACTTC
J: TRBJ2-7
V: TRBV7-8
size: -
D: -

CDR3: CASSQAGLQPQHF
DNA: TGTGCCAGCAGCCAAGCGGGACTGCAGCCCCAGCATTTT
J: TRBJ1-5
V: TRBV3-1/TRBV3-2
size: -
D: -

CDR3: CASSYEGGTSETQYF
DNA: TGTGCCAGCAGTTACGAGGGGGGGACAAGCGAGACCCAGTACTTC
J: TRBJ2-5
V: TRBV6-6
size: -
D: -

CDR3: CASSYRTGAEAFF
DNA: TGTGCCAGCAGTTACCGGACAGGGGCTGAAGCTTTCTTT
J: TRBJ1-1
V: TRBV27
size: -
D: TRBD1

CDR3: CASSIGTGAMNTEAFF
DNA: TGTGCCAGTAGTATTGGGACAGGGGCGATGAACACTGAAGCTTTCTTT
J: TRBJ1-1
V: TRBV19
size: -
D: TRBD1

CDR3: CASSMTGSTDTQYF
DNA: TGTGCCAGTAGCATGACAGGGTCAACAGATACGCAGTATTTT
J: TRBJ2-3
V: TRBV19
size: -
D: TRBD1

CDR3: CASSPRTVSLGYTF
DNA: TGTGCCAGCAGCCCACGGACAGTAAGCCTCGGCTACACCTTC
J: TRBJ1-2
V: TRBV13
size: -
D: -

CDR3: CAWSQGPGNTIYF
DNA: TGTGCCTGGAGCCAGGGCCCTGGAAACACCATATATTTT
J: TRBJ1-3
V: TRBV30
size: -
D: -

CDR3: CASSPHPPTGNTEAFF
DNA: TGTGCCAGCTCACCACACCCGCCGACGGGAAACACTGAAGCTTTCTTT
J: TRBJ1-1
V: TRBV18
size: once
D: -

CDR3: CASSLAEGALLYGYTF
DNA: TGCGCCAGCAGCTTGGCCGAGGGGGCGTTATTGTATGGCTACACCTTC
J: TRBJ1-2
V: TRBV5-1
size: -
D: TRBD1

CDR3: CASSRTGANTIYF
DNA: TGTGCCAGCAGCCGGACTGGAGCAAACACCATATATTTT
J: TRBJ1-3
V: TRBV11-1
size: few
D: -

CDR3: CASSPRAPGTGNQPQHF
DNA: TGTGCCAGCTCACCTCGGGCCCCCGGGACAGGGAATCAGCCCCAGCATTTT
J: TRBJ1-5
V: TRBV18
size: -
D: TRBD1

CDR3: CATSDFQQGRVETQYF
DNA: TGTGCCACCAGTGATTTCCAACAGGGAAGGGTAGAGACCCAGTACTTC
J: TRBJ2-5
V: TRBV24-1
size: -
D: -

CDR3: CASSSSPLAGGRNEQFF
DNA: TGCGCCAGCAGCTCAAGCCCTCTAGCGGGAGGAAGGAATGAGCAGTTCTTC
J: TRBJ2-1
V: TRBV5-1
size: -
D: TRBD2

CDR3: CASTSAGAFAGELFF
DNA: TGTGCCAGTACCTCTGCGGGAGCATTTGCCGGGGAGCTGTTTTTT
J: TRBJ2-2
V: TRBV19
size: few
D: TRBD2

CDR3: CASSLWGSSSYNEQFF
DNA: TGTGCCAGCAGCTTATGGGGCTCTAGCTCCTACAATGAGCAGTTCTTC
J: TRBJ2-1
V: TRBV7-9
size: -
D: -

CDR3: CSVLLEDSYYGYTF
DNA: TGCAGCGTCCTCCTGGAAGACAGTTACTATGGCTACACCTTC
J: TRBJ1-2
V: TRBV29-1
size: -
D: -

CDR3: CASSLRGRQATF
DNA: TGTGCCAGCAGCTTAAGAGGGAGGCAGGCGACATTT
J: TRBJ1-1
V: TRBV7-3
size: -
D: -

CDR3: CASSLGFGQTQAQYF
DNA: TGTGCCAGCAGCTTAGGATTTGGGCAGACGCAGGCCCAGTACTTC
J: TRBJ2-5
V: TRBV7-2
size: -
D: -

CDR3: CATNRGSTDTQYF
DNA: TGTGCCACCAACAGGGGTAGCACAGATACGCAGTATTTT
J: TRBJ2-3
V: TRBV2
size: -
D: TRBD1

CDR3: CASIRDGAANYGYTF
DNA: TGTGCCAGTATTCGAGATGGGGCAGCGAACTATGGCTACACCTTC
J: TRBJ1-2
V: TRBV19
size: -
D: -

CDR3: CASSLFRAGPQETQYF
DNA: TGTGCCAGCAGCTTGTTTCGAGCGGGCCCTCAAGAGACCCAGTACTTC
J: TRBJ2-5
V: TRBV5-5
size: -
D: -

CDR3: CASEGGLASTDTQYF
DNA: TGTGCCTCGGAAGGGGGACTAGCGAGCACAGATACGCAGTATTTT
J: TRBJ2-3
V: TRBV30
size: -
D: TRBD2

CDR3: CASSPLEVARGDTEAFF
DNA: TGTGCCAGCTCACCACTCGAAGTGGCCAGGGGGGACACTGAAGCTTTCTTT
J: TRBJ1-1
V: TRBV18
size: -
D: TRBD1

CDR3: CASSFGTFYEQYF
DNA: TGCGCCAGCAGCTTTGGCACGTTCTACGAGCAGTACTTC
J: TRBJ2-7
V: TRBV5-1
size: -
D: -

CDR3: CASTTASGSNREQFF
DNA: TGTGCCAGCACCACGGCAAGCGGGAGTAATCGGGAGCAGTTCTTC
J: TRBJ2-1
V: TRBV11-2
size: -
D: TRBD2

CDR3: CASSQDLSSYNEQFF
DNA: TGTGCCAGCAGCCAAGATCTGAGCTCCTACAATGAGCAGTTCTTC
J: TRBJ2-1
V: TRBV14
size: -
D: -

CDR3: CASSPGQVNSPLHF
DNA: TGTGCCAGCAGCCCGGGACAGGTTAATTCACCCCTCCACTTT
J: TRBJ1-6
V: TRBV5-6
size: -
D: TRBD1

CDR3: CASSLGDRGRDEKLFF
DNA: TGCGCCAGCAGCTTGGGGGACAGGGGAAGAGATGAAAAACTGTTTTTT
J: TRBJ1-4
V: TRBV5-1
size: -
D: TRBD1

CDR3: CASSFGQNNQPQHF
DNA: TGTGCCAGCAGTTTTGGACAGAATAATCAGCCCCAGCATTTT
J: TRBJ1-5
V: TRBV6-2/TRBV6-3
size: -
D: -

CDR3: CASSPTTKTVNTEAFF
DNA: TGTGCCAGCTCACCAACTACTAAGACCGTGAACACTGAAGCTTTCTTT
J: TRBJ1-1
V: TRBV18
size: -
D: -

CDR3: CASSIPTRFGEQFF
DNA: TGTGCCAGTAGTATCCCGACTAGGTTCGGCGAGCAGTTCTTC
J: TRBJ2-1
V: TRBV19
size: -
D: -

CDR3: CASSRRPVETGAGANVLTF
DNA: TGTGCCAGCAGCCGACGACCCGTAGAAACAGGGGCTGGGGCCAACGTCCTGACTTTC
J: TRBJ2-6
V: TRBV7-3
size: -
D: TRBD1

CDR3: CASSQTTAPGDSPLHF
DNA: TGTGCCAGCAGCCAGACGACAGCTCCGGGCGATTCACCCCTCCACTTT
J: TRBJ1-6
V: TRBV5-4
size: -
D: -

CDR3: CASSLQGSAPLHF
DNA: TGTGCCAGCAGTTTGCAGGGGTCGGCACCCCTCCACTTT
J: TRBJ1-6
V: TRBV12-3/TRBV12-4
size: -
D: -

CDR3: CSVAGLRTGNTGELFF
DNA: TGCAGCGTTGCGGGGCTCCGGACAGGGAACACCGGGGAGCTGTTTTTT
J: TRBJ2-2
V: TRBV29-1
size: -
D: TRBD1

CDR3: CASSGTSGTGELFF
DNA: TGTGCCAGCAGTGGGACTAGCGGGACCGGGGAGCTGTTTTTT
J: TRBJ2-2
V: TRBV2
size: few
D: TRBD2

CDR3: CASSRGQGYGYTF
DNA: TGTGCCAGCAGCCGGGGACAGGGTTATGGCTACACCTTC
J: TRBJ1-2
V: TRBV11-3
size: -
D: TRBD1

CDR3: CASSRSGTGNQPQHF
DNA: TGTGCCAGCTCACGGTCCGGGACAGGCAATCAGCCCCAGCATTTT
J: TRBJ1-5
V: TRBV18
size: -
D: TRBD1

CDR3: CASSSRTGIHTGELFF
DNA: TGTGCCAGCAGCTCCCGGACAGGGATTCACACCGGGGAGCTGTTTTTT
J: TRBJ2-2
V: TRBV7-8
size: -
D: TRBD1

CDR3: CASSVGGGADTQYF
DNA: TGTGCCAGCAGCGTAGGCGGGGGCGCAGATACGCAGTATTTT
J: TRBJ2-3
V: TRBV9
size: -
D: -

CDR3: CATSDWGSREGETQYF
DNA: TGTGCCACCAGTGATTGGGGTAGCCGGGAAGGGGAGACCCAGTACTTC
J: TRBJ2-5
V: TRBV24-1
size: -
D: -

CDR3: CARDRRGYGYTF
DNA: TGTGCTCGGGACAGGCGAGGCTATGGCTACACCTTC
J: TRBJ1-2
V: TRBV30
size: -
D: TRBD1

CDR3: CASSLDGRQTIEKLFF
DNA: TGTGCCAGCAGTCTCGACGGGAGGCAGACTATTGAAAAACTGTTTTTT
J: TRBJ1-4
V: TRBV28
size: -
D: -

CDR3: CASSPDRGRGYTF
DNA: TGTGCCAGCAGCCCAGACAGGGGGCGAGGCTACACCTTC
J: TRBJ1-2
V: TRBV7-8
size: -
D: TRBD1

CDR3: CASSLEGGLGHEQYF
DNA: TGTGCCAGCAGCTTAGAGGGGGGGCTCGGTCACGAGCAGTACTTC
J: TRBJ2-7
V: TRBV11-3
size: -
D: -

CDR3: CASSETPGTGVGF
DNA: TGTGCCAGCAGCGAAACCCCCGGGACAGGGGTTGGGTTT
J: TRBJ1-4
V: TRBV11-2
size: -
D: TRBD1

CDR3: CASSQGTLAATF
DNA: TGTGCCAGCAGTCAGGGGACACTCGCTGCCACCTTC
J: TRBJ1-2
V: TRBV28
size: -
D: -